Listed here are 17 T cell receptor beta chains from one sample, sequenced in a study of identical twins. TCRdb reprocessed the 5' RACE reads via MiXCR and lists one record per CDR3 protein. The table lists around 100,000 distinct CDR3 sequences, roughly 6% of them singletons. The specimen was memory T cells sorted from blood. All receptors come from a woman between 50 and 59 years old in good health.

In this sample, this clonotype turned up many times. J is TRBJ2-2 and V is TRBV20-1, with D possibly being TRBD1 (5 bases). V gave up 5 bases and J gave up 5 bases, with 9 bases separating them. Per germline, CDR1 DFQATT and CDR2 SNEGSKA (reference sequence). The CDR3 has 12 residues. In DNA, the CDR3 is TGCAGTGCTTACCAGGGAACCGGGGAGCTGTTTTTT. Translation gives CSAYQGTGELFF.

This clonotype was recorded at least ten times. The chain joins TRBV6-5 to TRBJ2-2; D perhaps matches TRBD2 (5 bases). Looked up from germline, CDR1 is MNHEY and CDR2 is SVGAGI. The CDR3 spans 14 residues. V lost 6 bases to trimming and J lost 2 bases, with 10 bases between them. The chain's CDR3 is CASRSSFNTGELFF. Here the CDR3 DNA reads TGTGCCAGCAGATCTAGCTTTAACACCGGGGAGCTGTTTTTT.

This clonotype has a count of ten or more. The chain is built from TRBV6-1 and TRBJ1-6; D uncertain. CDR1 is MNHNS and CDR2 is SASEGT in the germline V gene. Trimming shortened V by 1 base and J by 9 bases, and 13 bases separated the two germline ends. This CDR3 contains 15 residues. CDR3 sequence (DNA): TGTGCCAGCAGTGAAGTCGGAGCAACCCTTTCACCCCTCCACTTT. This sequence encodes CASSEVGATLSPLHF.

This clonotype was recorded many times. The chain uses TRBV20-1 and TRBJ1-2; a weak D match, TRBD1 (6 bases). Germline CDR1 is DFQATT and CDR2 is SNEGSKA (reference sequence). The CDR3 length is 16 residues. V was shortened by 5 bases and J by 0 bases, with 19 bases between the two germline ends. CDR3 sequence reads: CSARALRGAPNYGYTF. DNA for the CDR3: TGCAGTGCTCGAGCTCTAAGGGGGGCGCCTAACTATGGCTACACCTTC.

The chain carries TRBV20-1 and TRBJ2-1, with a tentative D call TRBD1 (6 bases). Germline CDR1 and CDR2: DFQATT and SNEGSKA (reference sequence). This CDR3 is built from 16 residues. V was clipped by 2 bases and J by 10 bases, with 24 bases between them. The CDR3 DNA reads TGCAGTGCTAGAAACCCTGTCCCGGGACATACTAAAGAGCAGTTCTTC. Amino acid sequence: CSARNPVPGHTKEQFF.

The V and J genes are TRBV5-4 and TRBJ2-1, with D tentatively TRBD2 (5 bases). The length of the CDR3 is 13 residues. Between the trimmed V and J ends, which lost 4 bases and 5 bases, there was a span of 10 bases. CDR1 and CDR2 (germline): SGHNT, YYREEE (reference sequence). CDR3 protein: CASSHREHNEQFF. CDR3 bases: TGTGCCAGCAGCCACCGGGAACACAATGAGCAGTTCTTC.

This clonotype was seen at least ten times. The V gene is TRBV6-1, the J gene TRBJ2-1; 7 nucleotides align to TRBD2. The CDR3 has 16 residues. The ends lost 5 bases at V and 0 bases at J; junction bases unmatched: 7. Looked up from germline, CDR1 is MNHNS and CDR2 is SASEGT. The CDR3 spells CASSPVGGSSYNEQFF. The CDR3 coding sequence is TGTGCCAGCAGTCCCGTGGGCGGGAGCTCCTACAATGAGCAGTTCTTC.

This clonotype has a count of ten or more. The chain is built from TRBV18 and TRBJ1-5; D is perhaps TRBD1 (6 bases). This CDR3 spans 14 amino acids. The germline V and J ends were trimmed by 2 bases and 4 bases, with 9 bases remaining between them. Germline V gene sequence: CDR1 KGHSH, CDR2 LQKENI. CDR3 in DNA: TGTGCCAGCTCACCAGCAGGGGCAAATCAGCCCCAGCATTTT. As protein: CASSPAGANQPQHF.

This chain connects TRBV7-8 to TRBJ2-1; D is undetermined. Germline loops: CDR1 SGHVS, CDR2 FQNEAQ. The CDR3 covers 13 residues. V was pared by 5 bases and J by 9 bases, with 14 bases between. The CDR3 bases are TGTGCCAGCAGCCCTATGGGTCGGAGTGAGCAGTTCTTC. Amino acids: CASSPMGRSEQFF.

Many counts were recorded for this clonotype. The chain uses TRBV20-1 and TRBJ1-3, with a weak D call TRBD1 (5 bases). Trimming removed 0 bases at V and 12 bases at J, with 12 bases between. The CDR3 is 12 amino acids. The germline CDR1 and CDR2 sequences are DFQATT and SNEGSKA (reference sequence). The CDR3 bases are TGCAGTGCTAGAGACCTGACAGTCAACATATATTTT. This translates into CSARDLTVNIYF.

Only a few counts were recorded for this clonotype. The DNA for the CDR3 is TGTGCCAGCAGCATTAGCGGGAGTGCCAAATACGAGCAGTACGTC. This translates into CASSISGSAKYEQYV. The chain has TRBV7-9 and TRBJ2-7, with 9 bases identical to TRBD2. Germline loops: CDR1 SEHNR, CDR2 FQNEAQ (reference sequence). J was trimmed by 4 bases and V by 5 bases; bases with no gene match: 9. There are 15 residues in the CDR3.

The sample holds one count of this clonotype. The rearrangement uses TRBV5-5 and TRBJ2-1, with 8 positions matching TRBD2. There are 15 residues in the CDR3. Germline loops: CDR1 SGHKS, CDR2 YYEKEE (reference sequence). Trimming removed 4 bases from V and 8 bases from J; junction bases left unmatched: 11. The CDR3 spells CASSEGLVDEYEQFF. The DNA of the CDR3 is TGTGCCAGCAGCGAGGGACTAGTTGACGAGTATGAGCAGTTCTTC.

The table lists this clonotype with many counts. This sequence joins TRBV6-5 and TRBJ1-2, with unresolved D. The germline V gene has CDR1 MNHEY and CDR2 SVGAGI. This CDR3 spans 13 amino acids. Trimming left V 5 bases short and J 8 bases short, with 15 bases between. The CDR3 loop is CASSLGLEGGYTF. In DNA form, the CDR3 reads TGTGCCAGCAGTCTGGGCCTCGAAGGAGGCTACACCTTC.

This clonotype was observed many times. The chain links TRBV7-9 to TRBJ2-1; possibly TRBD2 for D (5 bases). The CDR3 runs to 13 residues. The germline V gene encodes CDR1 SEHNR and CDR2 FQNEAQ (reference sequence). Trimming removed 0 bases at V and 7 bases at J, with 7 bases between. The CDR3 spells CASSLAGGNEQFF. In DNA, the CDR3 is TGTGCCAGCAGCTTAGCAGGAGGAAATGAGCAGTTCTTC.

At least ten counts were recorded for this clonotype. V usage is TRBV3-1 and J usage is TRBJ2-2, with 12 nucleotides matching TRBD2. Germline V gene lookup returns CDR1 LGHDT and CDR2 YNNKEL (reference sequence). The V and J ends lost 5 bases and 1 base, in that order; junction bases with no gene match: 8. The CDR3 contains 18 residues. CDR3 nucleotide sequence: TGTGCCAGCAGCGGATACACTAGCGGGAGGTGGAACACCGGGGAGCTGTTTTTT. Translated: CASSGYTSGRWNTGELFF. Full variable domain (missing parts from reference TRBV3-1 and TRBJ2-2): DTAVSQTPKYLVTQMGNDKSIKCEQNLGHDTMYWYKQDSKKFLKIMFSYNNKELIINETVPNRFSPKSPDKAHLNLHINSLELGDSAVYFCASSGYTSGRWNTGELFFGEGSRLTVL.

The chain joins TRBV7-9 to TRBJ2-7; D is unresolved. Trimming removed 5 bases at V and 4 bases at J, with 15 bases between. Per germline, CDR1 SEHNR and CDR2 FQNEAQ (reference sequence). This CDR3 comprises 14 residues. CDR3 residues: CASSHPCADYEQYV. CDR3 coding DNA: TGTGCCAGCAGCCACCCCTGTGCAGATTACGAGCAGTACGTC.

There are a few counts of this clonotype. The chain combines TRBV12-3 or TRBV12-4 with TRBJ2-1; D possibly matches TRBD1 or TRBD2 (5 bases each). V was clipped by 7 bases and J by 2 bases, with 21 bases between them. The CDR3 sequence is 17 residues long. The CDR3 DNA follows: TGTGCCAGCACCACTTACCTCGGGACCGGTCCCTACAATGAGCAGTTCTTC. This codes for CASTTYLGTGPYNEQFF.